One sample yielded the 25 T cell receptor beta chains listed below, sequenced in a study of blood T cell repertoires in COVID-19. Method: immunoSEQ multiplex PCR; TCRdb's copy keeps in-frame clones and lacks some. This sample has about 56,000 clones, with roughly 89% found just once. Sequences were obtained from peripheral blood. These receptors all stem from a woman between 55 and 75 years old with COVID-19, enrolled during active disease.

This clone has only one observation. The chain uses TRBV18 and TRBJ2-7; 9 nucleotides agree with TRBD1. This CDR3 spans 14 amino acids. With 5 bases clipped from V and 5 bases from J, the junction kept 7 bases outside the gene matches. CDR1 and CDR2 (germline): KGHSH, LQKENI. CDR3 amino acids: CASSGTGRFDEQYF. Written as DNA, the CDR3 is TGTGCCAGCTCAGGGACAGGGAGGTTCGACGAGCAGTACTTC.

This clone was seen only once. The chain carries TRBV28 and TRBJ1-2, with a tentative D call TRBD1 (5 bases). The CDR3 runs to 15 residues. Germline loops: CDR1 MDHEN, CDR2 SYDVKM. V shed 2 bases and J shed 5 bases, with 15 bases lying between them. The CDR3 loop is CASSLVSRALYGYTF. In DNA form, the CDR3 reads TGTGCCAGCAGTTTAGTGAGCAGGGCGTTATATGGCTACACCTTC.

CDR3 loop: CASSTPQGSTGELFF. CDR3 in DNA: TGTGCCAGCAGCACGCCACAGGGGAGCACCGGGGAGCTGTTTTTT. The V gene is TRBV5-4, the J gene TRBJ2-2; TRBD1 aligns across 7 bases. This CDR3 region has 15 residues. The trim removed 4 bases at V and 4 bases at J, leaving 7 bases unmatched. Germline V lookup: CDR1 SGHNT, CDR2 YYREEE (reference sequence).

This chain uses TRBV21-1 with TRBJ2-7; TRBD1, the table's D call, lacks a check against the DNA. TRBV21-1 is deemed a pseudogene. CDR3 length equals 14 residues. CDR3 in amino acids: CASSRTGIDYEQYF. The DNA for the CDR3 is TGTGCCAGCAGCAGGACAGGCATAGACTACGAGCAGTACTTC.

The V and J genes are TRBV2 and TRBJ2-3, with TRBD2 matching over 10 bases. In germline, CDR1 is SNHLY, CDR2 FYNNEI. This CDR3 spans 22 amino acids. Losses at the gene ends were 3 bases for V and 2 bases for J; bases not matched to a gene: 23. The CDR3: CASSDPNPLGVAGGDLTDTQYF. The CDR3 bases are TGTGCCAGCAGTGATCCCAACCCGCTCGGGGTAGCGGGGGGTGACCTCACAGATACGCAGTATTTT.

J is TRBJ1-4 and V is TRBV18; D uncertain. This CDR3 is built from 14 residues. CDR1 and CDR2 (germline): KGHSH, LQKENI. V was shortened by 3 bases and J by 7 bases, with 12 bases between the two germline ends. CDR3 residues: CASSPLAEPEKLFF. The DNA for the CDR3 is TGTGCCAGCTCACCCCTCGCGGAACCTGAAAAACTGTTTTTT.

V is TRBV4-1 and J is TRBJ1-3, with D perhaps TRBD1 (5 bases). This CDR3 is built from 15 residues. Trimming cost V 0 bases and J 2 bases, with 8 bases left between them. Germline V lookup: CDR1 MGHRA, CDR2 YSYEKL. The CDR3 loop is CASSQEWGAGNTIYF. The DNA for the CDR3 is TGCGCCAGCAGCCAAGAATGGGGGGCTGGAAACACCATATATTTT.

The chain is built from TRBV12-3 or TRBV12-4 and TRBJ2-3; D might be TRBD2 (5 bases). The length of the CDR3 is 13 residues. Trimming removed 2 bases from V and 10 bases from J, with 13 bases in between. CDR3 sequence reads: CASSLRQDSSQYF. CDR3 DNA: TGTGCCAGCAGTTTACGGCAGGACTCTTCGCAGTATTTT.

The chain recombines TRBV6-5 with TRBJ1-2; TRBD1 matches 8 bases. J gave up 7 bases and V 0 bases, and 7 bases lay outside the gene matches. The CDR3 consists of 15 residues. Germline assignment: CDR1 MNHEY and CDR2 SVGAGI. The CDR3 DNA sequence: TGTGCCAGCAGTTACTCGAAACAGGGGGTGGGTGGCTACACCTTC. Its protein product is CASSYSKQGVGGYTF.

The chain couples TRBV18 to TRBJ2-6, with D hard to call. V was shortened by 0 bases and J by 2 bases, with 8 bases between the two germline ends. CDR1 KGHSH and CDR2 LQKENI come from the germline V gene. This CDR3 is built from 16 residues. CDR3 sequence (DNA): TGTGCCAGCTCACCACCGGCGACAACTGGGGCCAACGTCCTGACTTTC. Translated, it gives CASSPPATTGANVLTF. Full variable domain (remainder filled in from reference TRBV18 and TRBJ2-6): NAGVMQNPRHLVRRRGQEARLRCSPMKGHSHVYWYRQLPEEGLKFMVYLQKENIIDESGMPKERFSAEFPKEGPSILRIQQVVRGDSAAYFCASSPPATTGANVLTFGAGSRLTVL.

This clone showed up just a few times. This chain links TRBV18 with TRBJ1-1; the D is unclear. CDR3 length: 12 residues. CDR1 KGHSH and CDR2 LQKENI come from the germline V gene. With 5 bases removed from V and 6 bases from J, the gap between germline ends came to 10 bases. The CDR3 reads CASSRDEAEAFF. The CDR3 DNA reads as TGTGCCAGCTCAAGAGACGAGGCTGAAGCTTTCTTT.

This rearrangement joins TRBV2 to TRBJ2-7, with 16 bases matching TRBD2. Germline trimming cut 6 bases from V and 6 bases from J; bases unmatched to any gene: 11. Germline V lookup: CDR1 SNHLY, CDR2 FYNNEI. The CDR3 totals 17 residues. The CDR3 loop is CASRTGTSGRAVGEQYF. The CDR3 bases are TGTGCCAGCAGAACCGGGACTAGCGGGAGGGCCGTGGGCGAGCAGTACTTC. The full variable domain, in which reference TRBV2 and TRBJ2-7 provide the parts outside the CDR3, is EPEVTQTPSHQVTQMGQEVILRCVPISNHLYFYWYRQILGQKVEFLVSFYNNEISEKSEIFDDQFSVERPDGSNFTLKIRSTKLEDSAMYFCASRTGTSGRAVGEQYFGPGTRLTVT.

V and J are TRBV18 and TRBJ2-1; D not certain. With 0 bases removed from V and 0 bases from J, the gap between germline ends came to 12 bases. The CDR3 covers 17 residues. Germline V CDR1 and CDR2: KGHSH, LQKENI. The CDR3: CASSPPLSDDSYNEQFF. The DNA of the CDR3 is TGTGCCAGCTCACCACCGCTCAGCGACGACTCCTACAATGAGCAGTTCTTC.

This chain connects TRBV7-2 to TRBJ1-1; D gene ambiguous. This CDR3 spans 15 amino acids. CDR1 is SGHTA and CDR2 is FQGNSA in the germline V gene. V was cut by 1 base and J by 3 bases, with 12 bases left in between. Here the CDR3 reads CASSLEPSYDTEAFF. The CDR3 region has the DNA TGTGCCAGCAGCTTAGAGCCCTCGTATGACACTGAAGCTTTCTTT.

The chain joins TRBV5-1 to TRBJ1-1; D not certain. This CDR3 comprises 16 residues. The V and J ends lost 0 bases and 4 bases respectively, with 16 bases between them. The germline V gene has CDR1 SGHRS and CDR2 YFSETQ. Here the CDR3 reads CASSLVSGAAGTEAFF. The CDR3 nucleotides read TGCGCCAGCAGCTTGGTATCCGGCGCTGCAGGCACTGAAGCTTTCTTT.

The V and J genes are TRBV5-6 and TRBJ1-2; the D gene is possibly TRBD1 (5 bases). Between the trimmed V and J ends, which lost 0 bases and 12 bases, there was a span of 18 bases. Germline lookup yields CDR1 SGHDT and CDR2 YYEEEE. This CDR3 contains 14 residues. Here the CDR3 reads CASSLGPGALLDTF. The CDR3 DNA is TGTGCCAGCAGCTTGGGACCTGGGGCCCTTTTGGACACCTTC.

This clone was seen just once. The chain combines TRBV2 with TRBJ1-3, with 8 bases aligning to TRBD1. Germline-derived CDR1 and CDR2 are SNHLY and FYNNEI. Trimming at V came to 4 bases and at J to 0 bases, leaving 5 bases not matched to a gene. The CDR3 is 16 amino acids. The CDR3 DNA is TGTGCCAGCAGTGTCCCGGGACAGGCCTCTGGAAACACCATATATTTT. Amino acid sequence: CASSVPGQASGNTIYF.

CDR3 residues: CASSLVAGGFPSTDTQYF. As DNA, the CDR3 is TGTGCCAGCAGCTTGGTAGCGGGGGGTTTTCCTAGCACAGATACGCAGTATTTT. The chain employs TRBV5-4 and TRBJ2-3; the match to TRBD2 covers 10 bases. Germline lookup yields CDR1 SGHNT and CDR2 YYREEE (reference sequence). CDR3 size: 18 residues. Trimming took 0 bases from V and 0 from J; bases not matched to a gene: 7.

The V call is TRBV2, the J call TRBJ1-5; possible D gene TRBD1, 5 bases. V lost 0 bases and J lost 3, with 9 bases in between. The CDR3 is 15 residues long. Germline CDR1 reads SNHLY; CDR2 reads FYNNEI. CDR3 residues: CASSEARGSNQPQHF. CDR3 nucleotides: TGTGCCAGCAGTGAAGCACGGGGGTCCAATCAGCCCCAGCATTTT.

This sequence joins TRBV6-5 and TRBJ2-1; 9 positions agree with TRBD1. This CDR3 is 15 amino acids long. The trim removed 5 bases at V and 2 bases at J, leaving 4 bases unmatched. Per germline, CDR1 MNHEY and CDR2 SVGAGI. Written as DNA, the CDR3 is TGTGCCAGCAGTCGACAGGGGGGTACCTACAATGAGCAGTTCTTC. This codes for CASSRQGGTYNEQFF.

The table lists this clone with a few counts. The chain carries TRBV6-5 and TRBJ1-1; TRBD1 matches at 7 bases. Trimming removed 2 bases from V and 11 bases from J; junction bases left unmatched: 11. CDR1 and CDR2 from the germline V gene are MNHEY and SVGAGI. The CDR3 is 14 residues long. DNA for the CDR3: TGTGCCAGCAGTTACGGACAGGCGGACCTAAGGGCTTTCTTT. Translating it yields CASSYGQADLRAFF.

The V call is TRBV7-2, the J call TRBJ2-1, with 13 nucleotides matching TRBD2. With V trimmed by 5 bases and J by 6 bases, 4 bases remained unmatched. This CDR3 is 15 amino acids long. Germline V CDR1 and CDR2: SGHTA, FQGNSA. The CDR3 bases are TGTGCCAGCAGCCCCCGGACTAGCGGGGGCAATGAGCAGTTCTTC. Translation gives CASSPRTSGGNEQFF.

This chain links TRBV7-2 with TRBJ1-4; TRBD1 matches at 7 bases. V shed 3 bases and J 4 bases; nucleotides not matched to a gene: 11. Looked up from germline, CDR1 is SGHTA and CDR2 is FQGNSA. The CDR3 covers 17 residues. The DNA of the CDR3 is TGTGCCAGCAGCTTTAGCCCCCCGGGACAGCTTAATGAAAAACTGTTTTTT. Its translation: CASSFSPPGQLNEKLFF.

This clone has a handful of counts. J is TRBJ2-5 and V is TRBV19; D is undetermined. CDR1 and CDR2 from the germline V gene are LNHDA and SQIVND (reference sequence). Trimming shortened V by 5 bases and J by 4 bases, and 26 bases separated the two germline ends. The CDR3 has 18 amino acids. The CDR3 DNA sequence: TGTGCCAGTAGTCGCTCCACCGCTCGACTCGGATACCGAGAGACCCAGTACTTC. Translating it yields CASSRSTARLGYRETQYF.

The chain recombines TRBV7-9 with TRBJ2-7, with D tentatively TRBD1 (5 bases). Trimming took off 4 bases at V and 1 base at J, with 11 bases between the two ends. Germline CDR1 SEHNR, CDR2 FQNEAQ (reference sequence). This CDR3 region has 14 residues. The CDR3, as DNA: TGTGCCAGCAGCTCCCTGACAGCTTCCTACGAGCAGTACTTC. Translated, it gives CASSSLTASYEQYF.